These T cell receptor beta chains were read from a single sample in a study of tissue T cells after allogeneic stem cell transplantation. The table came from immunoSEQ multiplex PCR; TCRdb's copy has only in-frame clones and leaves some out. Of 9,400 or so clones listed, approximately 64% were seen once; the top ten hold roughly a tenth. The material sequenced was tissue from the ileum, taken at autopsy. These receptors came from a woman between 18 and 49 years old with breast cancer. Each CDR3 is given with its conserved first and last residue. D genes are given only for firm matches. Clone size appears in some rows only: once, few, many, or a class for an expanded clone.

TRBJ1-1 | TRBV19 | medium-sized | - | TGTGCCAGTAGTATCGGGACATTCATGAACACTGAAGCTTTCTTT | CASSIGTFMNTEAFF
TRBJ1-1 | TRBV18 | - | TRBD1 | TGTGCCAGCTCACCAGGGGGACAGGGCCTGAATGAAGCTTTCTTT | CASSPGGQGLNEAFF
TRBJ2-7 | TRBV5-1 | - | - | TGCGCCAGCAGCCAATCACCAGAGGGGGAGCAGTACTTC | CASSQSPEGEQYF
TRBJ2-7 | TRBV5-6 | - | - | TGTGCCAGCACCACAATCGGAGGGGAGCAGTACTTC | CASTTIGGEQYF
TRBJ1-2 | TRBV30 | - | - | TGTGCCTGGAGTGCTAAAGCTACTAACTATGGCTACACCTTC | CAWSAKATNYGYTF
TRBJ2-7 | TRBV7-8 | - | - | TGTGCCAGCAGCTTAGATCACGGAACCTACGAGCAGTACTTC | CASSLDHGTYEQYF
TRBJ2-7 | TRBV20-1 | - | - | TGCAGTGCTAGACCGCTAGAGAAGCAGTACTTC | CSARPLEKQYF
TRBJ2-1 | TRBV9 | - | - | TGTGCCAGCAGCGTAGGCTACAATGAGCAGTTCTTC | CASSVGYNEQFF
TRBJ2-7 | TRBV11-2 | once | - | TGTGCCAGCACCCCCGGGGGTAACAACGAGCAGTACTTC | CASTPGGNNEQYF
TRBJ2-2 | TRBV11-2 | - | - | TGTGCCAGCAGCCTCTCGACAGGAGCCGGGGAGCTGTTTTTT | CASSLSTGAGELFF
TRBJ2-7 | TRBV3-1/TRBV3-2 | - | TRBD1 | TGTGCCAGCAGCGGAAGCCGACAGGGGGCTCGGGACGAGCAGTACTTC | CASSGSRQGARDEQYF
TRBJ1-2 | TRBV27 | - | TRBD1 | TGTGCCAGCAGTTCGCCGCGGGACAGGGGAGATTATGGCTACACCTTC | CASSSPRDRGDYGYTF
TRBJ1-5 | TRBV5-6 | - | - | TGTGCCAGCAGCTTGGCTGGTTACAATCAGCCCCAGCATTTT | CASSLAGYNQPQHF
TRBJ2-5 | TRBV5-1 | - | - | TGCGCCAGCAGCTCCGGCGGTGGGGAGACCCAGTACTTC | CASSSGGGETQYF
TRBJ1-3 | TRBV5-6 | - | - | TGTGCCAGCAGCAGGACGGGCCGAAGCTCTGGAAACACCATATATTTT | CASSRTGRSSGNTIYF
TRBJ1-2 | TRBV18 | - | - | TGTGCCAGCTCACCAGAGGTCAGGGGCTACAACTATGGCTACACCTTC | CASSPEVRGYNYGYTF
TRBJ1-2 | TRBV4-1 | - | - | TGCGCCAGCAGCCAAGAAGTCCTTAACTATGGCTACACCTTC | CASSQEVLNYGYTF
TRBJ1-2 | TRBV19 | - | - | TGTGCCAGTAGTATAACGATCGGGGCGTTGCGAGGCTACACCTTC | CASSITIGALRGYTF
TRBJ2-2 | TRBV4-2 | - | TRBD2 | TGTGCCAGCAGCCAAGAAGGGACTAGCGGGGGGCCCGGGGAGCTGTTTTTT | CASSQEGTSGGPGELFF
TRBJ2-3 | TRBV6-6 | few | - | TGTGCCAGCAGTTACTCCGAACTAGAAGATACGCAGTATTTT | CASSYSELEDTQYF
TRBJ2-5 | TRBV11-1 | - | - | TGTGCCAGCAGCCACCCGGAGGGGGGAGAGACCCAGTACTTC | CASSHPEGGETQYF
TRBJ1-1 | TRBV18 | - | - | TGTGCCAGCTCACCCCCGGGCGCGGGGGAGGCTTTCTTT | CASSPPGAGEAFF
TRBJ1-2 | TRBV6-5 | - | - | TGTGCCAGCAGTTACGGTGCAGGGACCTATGGCTACACCTTC | CASSYGAGTYGYTF
TRBJ2-1 | TRBV6-2/TRBV6-3 | few | - | TGTGCCAGCAGTTACTCGATTGGGAGCGGGACAGACCCCTACAATGAGCAGTTCTTC | CASSYSIGSGTDPYNEQFF
TRBJ1-2 | TRBV25-1 | - | - | TGTGCCAGCAGTCCCGGAGACATACTAATAAACTATGGCTACACCTTC | CASSPGDILINYGYTF
TRBJ2-5 | TRBV29-1 | few | - | TGCAGCGTCCCTGGGGGAAAGACCCAGTACTTC | CSVPGGKTQYF
TRBJ2-5 | TRBV3-1/TRBV3-2 | - | - | TGTGCCAGCAGCCAAATAATCGGCTCCGAAGAGACCCAGTACTTC | CASSQIIGSEETQYF
TRBJ2-1 | TRBV7-3 | - | TRBD2 | TGTGCCAGCAGCTTAACGGGCATAGCGGGAGAGGCCTACAATGAGCAGTTCTTC | CASSLTGIAGEAYNEQFF
TRBJ2-3 | TRBV6-6 | - | - | TGTGCCAGCAGCCCGACAGGAGGCACAGATACGCAGTATTTT | CASSPTGGTDTQYF
TRBJ1-3 | TRBV2 | - | - | TGTGCCAGCACTACCTATGAAGCCGGAAACACCATATATTTT | CASTTYEAGNTIYF
TRBJ2-5 | TRBV9 | - | TRBD2 | TGCCCCCCTCTAGCGGGGGTAGAGACCCAGTACTTC | CPPLAGVETQYF
TRBJ2-3 | TRBV5-1 | - | - | TGCGCCAGCAGCTTGGAGCCAGAGAGCACAGATACGCAGTATTTT | CASSLEPESTDTQYF
TRBJ1-1 | TRBV14 | medium-sized | - | TGTGCCAGCAGCCAAATACTGCAGGGTGAAGCTTTCTTT | CASSQILQGEAFF
TRBJ2-5 | TRBV10-3 | few | TRBD1 | TGTGCCATCAGTGAAGGCTGGGGGACAGGGGGCCAAGAGACCCAGTACTTC | CAISEGWGTGGQETQYF
TRBJ2-3 | TRBV5-1 | few | TRBD2 | TGCGCCAGCAGCAATAGCGGGAGCCGCACAGATACGCAGTATTTT | CASSNSGSRTDTQYF
TRBJ2-4 | TRBV19 | - | - | TGTGGTAATGGGCAGCAGTACTTC | CGNGQQYF
TRBJ2-7 | TRBV4-2 | - | TRBD2 | TGTGCCAGCAGCCAAGATTCCAGCGGGAGTTATTTC | CASSQDSSGSYF
TRBJ1-3 | TRBV4-3 | once | - | TGCGCCAGCAGCCCAGGGAGGGCGGCTGGAAACACCATATATTTT | CASSPGRAAGNTIYF
TRBJ2-7 | TRBV18 | - | - | TGTGCCAGCTCACCACCGGAGACAGGCGGTGGGTCTGATCATATCCGGTTC | CASSPPETGGGSDHIRF
TRBJ1-1 | TRBV5-5 | - | - | TGTGCCAGCAGCTCCGGACTGAACACTGAAGCTTTCTTT | CASSSGLNTEAFF
TRBJ1-5 | TRBV9 | few | - | TGTGCCAGCAGCGTACGATGGGGGCTGCGGCCCCAGCATTTT | CASSVRWGLRPQHF
TRBJ1-5 | TRBV5-1 | few | - | TGCGCCAGCAGCCCGGGCCAAGGGGGAAGCAATCAGCCCCAGCATTTT | CASSPGQGGSNQPQHF
TRBJ2-3 | TRBV4-3 | - | - | TGCGCCAGCAGCCAAGGGATTTTTACAGGTGCAGATACGCAGTATTTT | CASSQGIFTGADTQYF